The 2 T cell receptor beta chains reported below all come from one sample, sequenced in a study of T cells in tuberculosis listed by TCRdb under 2018. Receptor amplification or capture employed the immunoSEQ multiplex PCR assay. Drawn from immuneACCESS, this table holds only the in-frame rearrangements with V and J called that TCRdb kept. Clones are partly lost; checked studies trace under half to an unresolved V gene and leave the rest unexplained. The sample yields roughly 34,000 clones; more than 70% were counted once. About 5% of the sample goes to the ten largest clones. The sample's time point label, decoded: new active TB diagnosis, blood taken before or within 7 days of starting treatment. The material sequenced was PBMCs, taken at tuberculosis diagnosis. The source of these receptors is an adult with tuberculosis.

There are a few counts of this clone. This chain uses TRBV18 with TRBJ2-1; D not resolved. The CDR3 has 13 residues. Germline assignment: CDR1 KGHSH and CDR2 LQKENI. Trimming removed 3 bases from V and 5 bases from J, with 8 bases in between. CDR3 loop: CASSPAENNEQFF. CDR3 nucleotide sequence: TGTGCCAGCTCACCGGCAGAAAACAATGAGCAGTTCTTC.

This sequence joins TRBV15 and TRBJ2-1; 8 bases are a match to TRBD2. Germline V gene data show CDR1 as LNHNV and CDR2 as YYDKDF (reference sequence). The ends lost 0 bases at V and 8 bases at J; junction bases unmatched: 9. This CDR3 spans 16 amino acids. The CDR3 reads CATSRDLMPGGHEQFF. The CDR3 bases are TGTGCCACCAGCAGAGATCTAATGCCGGGAGGGCATGAGCAGTTCTTC.